This T cell receptor (beta chain) was recorded in a study of shared clonotypes between healthy human individuals. Study-wide context: CD4 naive and memory got three plates each, CD8 naive two, CD8 memory one.

Findings and limits, study-wide: Naive subsets generally exceeded memory subsets in estimated richness.

On this clone: Its antigen is as yet unknown.

This CDR3 has 15 residues. Per the germline V gene, CDR1 is MNHEY and CDR2 is SMNVEV (reference sequence). V was clipped by 5 bases and J by 8 bases, with 18 bases between them. Clones were read by immunoSEQ multiplex PCR, and TCRdb kept only the in-frame ones, dropping some. The data hold roughly 640,000 clones, with almost 97% observed a single time. The receptor comes from a young woman in good health. The specimen sequenced was naive CD4+ T cells sorted from blood. The subset is: CD45RA+ positively selected. The rearrangement joins TRBV27 to TRBJ1-4; D is perhaps TRBD1 (5 bases). This chain's CDR3 is CASSGALRGREKLFF. CDR3 bases: TGTGCCAGCAGTGGGGCCCTAAGAGGCCGGGAAAAACTGTTTTTT.